Following are 2 T cell receptor beta chains from one sample sequenced in a study of blood T cell repertoires in COVID-19 (dated by TCRdb to the early 2020s). Libraries came from the immunoSEQ multiplex PCR assay. This immuneACCESS table, as held by TCRdb, lists in-frame sequences with V and J called but not all clones. Of the missing ones, under half trace to an unresolved V gene in checked studies; the others have no known cause. The sample table records over 70,000 clones; approximately 85% of these occur just once. The ten largest clones take up about 4.6% of the sample. The specimen was peripheral blood. These receptors were obtained from a man older than 75 with acute or convalescent COVID-19.

V and J are TRBV6-5 and TRBJ2-1, with 10 bases matching TRBD2. Germline-derived CDR1 and CDR2 are MNHEY and SVGAGI. With V trimmed by 7 bases and J by 10 bases, 7 bases remained unmatched. The CDR3 is made up of 13 amino acids. The DNA of the CDR3 is TGTGCCAGCATACCTAGCGGGAGCAGGGAGCAGTTCTTC. Its translation: CASIPSGSREQFF.

The chain joins TRBV21-1 to TRBJ2-7; the tabulated D call, TRBD1, remains unverified against the DNA. TRBV21-1 is shown as a pseudogene. The CDR3 loop spans 17 amino acids. Here the CDR3 DNA reads TGTGCCAGCAGCTTTCCCCAGGGGGATTCGGTGTCCTACGAGCAGTACTTC. Its protein is CASSFPQGDSVSYEQYF.